The clone carrying this TCR beta chain was seen more than once but under ten times. The PCR had 60 Vbeta and 13 Jbeta primers. Profiling relied on immunoSEQ multiplex PCR, and the TCRdb table lists in-frame clones only, not all of them. Found here are 35,000 to 45,000 clones, 65% to 85% of them singletons; the top ten hold 7.5% to 9%. Germline lookup yields CDR1 WSHSY and CDR2 SAAADI. The CDR3 sequence is 13 residues long. Trimming cost V 7 bases and J 0 bases, with 10 bases left between them. This sample was taken from a study of cytomegalovirus exposure and HLA in healthy donors. Sequencing was performed on PBMCs. The TCR sequence derives from a woman aged 30 to 39 in good health and CMV-seropositive. V usage is TRBV10-2 and J usage is TRBJ2-7; no firm D call. In DNA form, the CDR3 reads TGCGCCAGCATGGAATCTAGCTCCTACGAGCAGTACTTC. The encoded protein is CASMESSSYEQYF.